This TCR beta chain originates from a study of T cells in Graves' hyperthyroidism and ophthalmopathy. In the study overall: Any treatment followed the collection of peripheral blood at initial diagnosis.

In germline, CDR1 is SGHTA, CDR2 FQGNSA. This CDR3 comprises 16 residues. V trimming: 0 bases; J trimming: 3 bases; junction bases outside the gene matches: 4. This clonotype was counted ten times or more. Authors of the study amplified TCR beta CDR3 regions from RNA transcripts. During a first-round RT-PCR of the TCR CDR3, the HTBI primer set was used. Via MiXCR, TCRdb re-called the multiplex PCR reads, giving one row per CDR3 protein. The sample lists hundreds of thousands of distinct CDR3 sequences, 15% to 19% occurring once. Material for sequencing was blood. The rearrangement joins TRBV7-2 to TRBJ1-5; TRBD1 aligns across 8 bases. This TCR was sampled from a woman aged 18-29 years with Graves' hyperthyroidism. The DNA for the CDR3 is TGTGCCAGCAGCTTAGCGACAGGGGTATCCAATCAGCCCCAGCATTTT. Its translation: CASSLATGVSNQPQHF. The whole variable domain, filled in from reference TRBV7-2 and TRBJ1-5, reads GAGVSQSPSNKVTEKGKDVELRCDPISGHTALYWYRQSLGQGLEFLIYFQGNSAPDKSGLPSDRFSAERTGGSVSTLTIQRTQQEDSAVYLCASSLATGVSNQPQHFGDGTRLSIL.